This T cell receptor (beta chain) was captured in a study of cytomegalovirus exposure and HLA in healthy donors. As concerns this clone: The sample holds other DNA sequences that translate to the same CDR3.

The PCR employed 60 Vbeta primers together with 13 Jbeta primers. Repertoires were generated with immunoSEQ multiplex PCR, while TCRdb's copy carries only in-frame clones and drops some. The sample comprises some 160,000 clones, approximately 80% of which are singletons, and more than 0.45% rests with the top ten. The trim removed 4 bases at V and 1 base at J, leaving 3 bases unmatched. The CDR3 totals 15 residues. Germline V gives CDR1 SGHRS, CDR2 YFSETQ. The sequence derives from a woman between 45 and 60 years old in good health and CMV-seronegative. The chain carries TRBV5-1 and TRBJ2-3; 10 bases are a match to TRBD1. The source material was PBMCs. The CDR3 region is CASSLGTGGTDTQYF. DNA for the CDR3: TGCGCCAGCAGCCTAGGGACAGGGGGCACAGATACGCAGTATTTT.